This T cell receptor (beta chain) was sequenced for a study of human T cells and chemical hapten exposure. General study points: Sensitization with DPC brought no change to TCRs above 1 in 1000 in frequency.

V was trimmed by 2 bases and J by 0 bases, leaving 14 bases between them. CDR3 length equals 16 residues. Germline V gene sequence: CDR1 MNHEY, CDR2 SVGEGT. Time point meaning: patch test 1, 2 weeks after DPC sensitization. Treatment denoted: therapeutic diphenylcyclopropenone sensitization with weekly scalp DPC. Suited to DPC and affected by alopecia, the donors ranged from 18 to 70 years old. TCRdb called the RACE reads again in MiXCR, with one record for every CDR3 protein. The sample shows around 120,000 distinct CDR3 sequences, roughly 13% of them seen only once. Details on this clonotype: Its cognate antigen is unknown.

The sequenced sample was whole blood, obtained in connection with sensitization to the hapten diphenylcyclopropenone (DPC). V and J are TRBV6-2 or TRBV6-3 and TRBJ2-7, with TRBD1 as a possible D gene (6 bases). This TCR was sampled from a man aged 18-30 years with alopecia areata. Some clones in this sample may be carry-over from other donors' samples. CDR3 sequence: CASSYLLDSFSYEQYF. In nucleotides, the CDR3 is TGTGCCAGCAGTTACCTATTGGACAGCTTCTCCTACGAGCAGTACTTC.